This T cell receptor beta chain was documented in a study of blood T cell repertoires in COVID-19. This clone was seen a single time. The CDR3 is 13 amino acids. V was pared by 4 bases and J by 8 bases, with 13 bases between. Per the germline V gene, CDR1 is SGHNT and CDR2 is YYREEE (reference sequence). Some clones are missing from TCRdb's copy, which holds only in-frame ones; the method was immunoSEQ multiplex PCR. The repertoire holds over 600,000 clones, with more than 80% as singletons. Sequenced input: peripheral blood. V gene TRBV5-4 combines with J gene TRBJ2-1; no firm D call. This receptor was taken from a young woman with acute or convalescent COVID-19. CDR3 nucleotide sequence: TGTGCCAGCAGCCTTGGTGGAGACGATGAGCAGTTCTTC. Its protein is CASSLGGDDEQFF.